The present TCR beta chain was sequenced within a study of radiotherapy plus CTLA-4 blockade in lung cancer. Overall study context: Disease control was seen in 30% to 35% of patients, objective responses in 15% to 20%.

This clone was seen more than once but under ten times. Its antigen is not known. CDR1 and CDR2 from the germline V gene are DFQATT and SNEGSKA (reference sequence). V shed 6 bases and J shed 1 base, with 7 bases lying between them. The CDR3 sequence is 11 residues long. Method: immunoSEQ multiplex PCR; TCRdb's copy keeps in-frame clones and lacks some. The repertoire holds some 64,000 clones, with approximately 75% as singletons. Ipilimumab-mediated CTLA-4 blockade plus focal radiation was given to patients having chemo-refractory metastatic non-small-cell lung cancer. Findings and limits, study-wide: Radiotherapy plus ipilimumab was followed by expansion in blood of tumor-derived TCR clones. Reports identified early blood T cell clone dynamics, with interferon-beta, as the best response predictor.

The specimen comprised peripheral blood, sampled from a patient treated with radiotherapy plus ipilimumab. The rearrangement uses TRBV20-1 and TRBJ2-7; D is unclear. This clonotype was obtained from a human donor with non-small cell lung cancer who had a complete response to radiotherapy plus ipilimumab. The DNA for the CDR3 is TGCAGTGCGAAGCAGTCCTACGAGCAGTACTTC. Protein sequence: CSAKQSYEQYF.